This TCR beta chain is drawn from a study of blood T cell repertoires in COVID-19. Study at large: Sources were T cells, B-cell-depleted T cells, or PBMCs; the material itself was cDNA or gDNA.

Some clones are missing from TCRdb's copy, which holds only in-frame ones; the method was immunoSEQ multiplex PCR. The sample shows approximately 310,000 clones, around nine tenths of them seen only once. This CDR3 region has 15 residues. CDR1 and CDR2 (germline): MDHEN, SYDVKM. V lost 2 bases and J lost 5, with 13 bases in between. Sequenced material: PBMCs or T cells enriched from blood (not recorded which). The chain is built from TRBV28 and TRBJ2-1; D is unresolved. The receptor was isolated from a man aged 55 to 70 who had recovered from COVID-19. The CDR3 DNA sequence: TGTGCCAGCAGTTTAACCGGTCCTCCCGACAATGAGCAGTTCTTC. It encodes CASSLTGPPDNEQFF.